This entry lists 11 T cell receptor beta chains sequenced from one sample in a study of T cells after yellow fever vaccination. Each CDR3 protein gets one entry after TCRdb re-called the 5' RACE reads with MiXCR. The sample consists of 450,000 to 600,000 distinct CDR3 sequences, roughly 17% of them appearing once. Here the sequenced sample was PBMCs, taken more than 4 days after the first yellow fever vaccination. The receptors were sampled from a man aged 18 to 35 who received the YFV17D yellow fever vaccine.

This clonotype was seen a handful of times. The V gene is TRBV5-6, the J gene TRBJ1-2; 8 bases are shared with TRBD1. V lost 0 bases to trimming and J lost 4 bases; unmatched junction nucleotides: 2. The CDR3 runs to 14 residues. Germline V lookup: CDR1 SGHDT, CDR2 YYEEEE. CDR3 residues: CASSLAGQAYGYTF. The DNA of the CDR3 is TGTGCCAGCAGCTTGGCGGGACAGGCCTATGGCTACACCTTC.

The chain joins TRBV7-2 to TRBJ1-2, with 9 nucleotides matching TRBD1. The germline CDR1 and CDR2 sequences are SGHTA and FQGNSA. V lost 4 bases to trimming and J lost 4 bases; unmatched junction nucleotides: 7. This CDR3 spans 15 amino acids. CDR3 nucleotides: TGTGCCAGCAGCTCGGGACAGGGTACTGGCTATGGCTACACCTTC. Encoded protein: CASSSGQGTGYGYTF. Drawing the rest from reference TRBV7-2 and TRBJ1-2, the complete variable domain is GAGVSQSPSNKVTEKGKDVELRCDPISGHTALYWYRQSLGQGLEFLIYFQGNSAPDKSGLPSDRFSAERTGGSVSTLTIQRTQQEDSAVYLCASSSGQGTGYGYTFGSGTRLTVV.

V is TRBV20-1 and J is TRBJ2-2; TRBD1 matches at 10 bases. Germline V lookup: CDR1 DFQATT, CDR2 SNEGSKA (reference sequence). The CDR3 totals 15 residues. The V and J ends lost 8 bases and 3 bases, in that order; junction bases with no gene match: 9. The CDR3 sequence: CSSTPGTGDTGELFF. DNA of the CDR3: TGCAGTTCCACGCCGGGGACAGGGGACACCGGGGAGCTGTTTTTT.

This clonotype was recorded at least ten times. The chain has TRBV6-2 or TRBV6-3 and TRBJ2-7; D is unresolved. V gave up 2 bases and J gave up 0 bases, with 2 bases separating them. Germline V gene data show CDR1 as MNHEY and CDR2 as SVGEGT. CDR3 length equals 12 residues. CDR3 in DNA: TGTGCCAGCAGTTACAGCTCCTACGAGCAGTACGTC. It yields the protein CASSYSSYEQYV.

The V and J genes are TRBV27 and TRBJ2-3; D gene uncertain. The germline CDR1 and CDR2 sequences are MNHEY and SMNVEV (reference sequence). This CDR3 spans 13 amino acids. V was clipped by 3 bases and J by 4 bases, with 8 bases between them. CDR3 nucleotide sequence: TGTGCCAGCAGTTTCTCAGGCGCAGATACGCAGTATTTT. It yields the protein CASSFSGADTQYF.

This clonotype has a handful of counts. The chain combines TRBV20-1 with TRBJ1-1; D is ambiguous. Between the trimmed V and J ends, which lost 6 bases and 5 bases, there was a span of 10 bases. Germline CDR1 reads DFQATT; CDR2 reads SNEGSKA (reference sequence). The CDR3 covers 11 residues. CDR3 bases: TGCAGTGCAAGACCCCATACTGAAGCTTTCTTT. Its protein is CSARPHTEAFF.

This clonotype was recorded a few times. This chain connects TRBV12-5 to TRBJ2-1, with 9 bases fitting TRBD1. The CDR3 has 17 amino acids. V lost 2 bases and J lost 8; bases outside the gene matches: 13. CDR1 is LGHNT and CDR2 is FRNRAP in the germline V gene. CDR3 DNA sequence: TGTGCTAGTGGTTTGACTGCGACAGGGGGAAAAGGGGATGAGCAGTTCTTC. Protein: CASGLTATGGKGDEQFF.

This clonotype was seen a few times. This chain connects TRBV6-2 or TRBV6-3 to TRBJ2-5, with TRBD2 matching over 7 bases. The length of the CDR3 is 13 residues. V trimming: 6 bases; J trimming: 4 bases; junction bases outside the gene matches: 5. Germline CDR1 and CDR2: MNHEY and SVGEGT. The CDR3 reads CASRAGPRETQYF. The CDR3 DNA sequence: TGTGCCAGCAGAGCGGGACCGAGAGAGACCCAGTACTTC.

The chain employs TRBV5-1 and TRBJ1-1; D is ambiguous. V was trimmed by 0 bases and J by 2 bases, leaving 17 bases between them. The germline V gene encodes CDR1 SGHRS and CDR2 YFSETQ. This CDR3 has 17 amino acids. This CDR3 is CASSLGPVGYSNTEAFF. For the CDR3, the DNA is TGCGCCAGCAGCTTGGGTCCGGTGGGTTACAGTAACACTGAAGCTTTCTTT.

The chain joins TRBV2 to TRBJ1-1; 8 nucleotides agree with TRBD1. The trim removed 6 bases at V and 6 bases at J, leaving 6 bases unmatched. The CDR3 has 13 residues. CDR1 is SNHLY and CDR2 is FYNNEI in the germline V gene. The CDR3 spells CASRKTGGAEAFF. The CDR3 DNA reads as TGTGCCAGCAGAAAAACAGGGGGGGCTGAAGCTTTCTTT.

This clonotype showed up just a few times. V gene TRBV5-5 combines with J gene TRBJ2-5; D is possibly TRBD1 or TRBD2 (6 bases each). V was shortened by 5 bases and J by 1 base, with 12 bases between the two germline ends. The V gene's germline CDR1 is SGHKS and CDR2 YYEKEE (reference sequence). This CDR3 comprises 14 residues. In DNA form, the CDR3 reads TGTGCCAGCAGGTTACAGGGAGGCCAAGAGACCCAGTACTTC. Residues: CASRLQGGQETQYF.